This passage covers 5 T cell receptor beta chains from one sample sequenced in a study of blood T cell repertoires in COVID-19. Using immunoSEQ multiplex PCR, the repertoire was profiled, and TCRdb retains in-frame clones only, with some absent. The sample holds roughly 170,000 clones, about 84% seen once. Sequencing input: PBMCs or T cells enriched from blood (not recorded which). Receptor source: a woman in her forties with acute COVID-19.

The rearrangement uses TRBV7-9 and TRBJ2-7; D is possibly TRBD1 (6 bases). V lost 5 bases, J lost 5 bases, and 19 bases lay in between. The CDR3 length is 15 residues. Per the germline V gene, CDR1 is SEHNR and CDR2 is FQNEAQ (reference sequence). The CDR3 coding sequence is TGTGCCAGCAGCCCCAACAGGGTATTTTCCGACGAGCAGTACTTC. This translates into CASSPNRVFSDEQYF.

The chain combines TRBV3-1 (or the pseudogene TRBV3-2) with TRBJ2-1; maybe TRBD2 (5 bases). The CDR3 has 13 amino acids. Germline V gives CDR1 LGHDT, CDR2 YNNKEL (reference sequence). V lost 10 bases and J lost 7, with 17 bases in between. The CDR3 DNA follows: TGTGCCACCGCTAGCTACAGTGGGAATGAGCAGTTCTTC. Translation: CATASYSGNEQFF.

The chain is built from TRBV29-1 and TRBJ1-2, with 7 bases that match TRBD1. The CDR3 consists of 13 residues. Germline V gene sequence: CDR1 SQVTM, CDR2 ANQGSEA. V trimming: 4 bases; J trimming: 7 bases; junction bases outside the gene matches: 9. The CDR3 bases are TGCAGCGTTGCCCCCACAGGGGAGACTGGCTACACCTTC. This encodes CSVAPTGETGYTF.

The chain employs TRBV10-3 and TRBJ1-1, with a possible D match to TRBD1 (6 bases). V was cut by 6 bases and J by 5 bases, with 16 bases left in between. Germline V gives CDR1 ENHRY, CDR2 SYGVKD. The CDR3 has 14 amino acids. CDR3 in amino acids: CAIRGSGAVTEAFF. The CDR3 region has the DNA TGTGCCATCAGAGGGTCAGGGGCGGTTACTGAAGCTTTCTTT.

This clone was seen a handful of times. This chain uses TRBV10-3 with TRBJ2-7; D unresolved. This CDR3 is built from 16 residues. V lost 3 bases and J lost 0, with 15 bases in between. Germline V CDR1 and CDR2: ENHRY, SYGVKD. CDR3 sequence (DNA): TGTGCCATCAGTGATGCCGCACAGCTAAGCTCCTACGAGCAGTACTTC. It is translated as CAISDAAQLSSYEQYF.